One and the same sample provided the 24 T cell receptor beta chains below, sequenced in a study of cytomegalovirus exposure and HLA in healthy donors. Profiled with immunoSEQ multiplex PCR; TCRdb holds only in-frame clones, not every one. The sample includes over 250,000 clones, approximately 83% seen only once; the top ten take 1%. The sample was PBMCs. All receptors come from a woman aged 18-29 years in good health and CMV-seronegative.

This rearrangement joins TRBV15 to TRBJ2-5, with 9 bases aligning to TRBD1. Trimming removed 0 bases from V and 1 base from J; junction bases left unmatched: 6. This CDR3 is built from 17 residues. Germline V lookup: CDR1 LNHNV, CDR2 YYDKDF (reference sequence). CDR3 sequence: CATSRDQGQGIQETQYF. CDR3 sequence (DNA): TGTGCCACCAGCAGAGATCAGGGACAGGGCATCCAAGAGACCCAGTACTTC.

This chain joins TRBV19 and TRBJ2-7; 7 positions match TRBD2. The CDR3 is 16 residues long. The ends lost 3 bases at V and 6 bases at J; junction bases unmatched: 14. Germline V lookup: CDR1 LNHDA, CDR2 SQIVND (reference sequence). CDR3 loop: CASSMGLAGRGSEQYF. The CDR3 DNA follows: TGTGCCAGTAGTATGGGGTTAGCGGGCCGAGGGTCCGAGCAGTACTTC.

This chain links TRBV2 with TRBJ2-7; 10 bases line up with TRBD1. Germline loops: CDR1 SNHLY, CDR2 FYNNEI. The CDR3 has 13 residues. V gave up 6 bases and J gave up 5 bases; unmatched junction bases: 4. The CDR3 DNA follows: TGTGCCAGCAGAGAGACAGGGGGCCACGAGCAGTACTTC. Protein: CASRETGGHEQYF. Complete variable domain (other parts from reference TRBV2 and TRBJ2-7): EPEVTQTPSHQVTQMGQEVILRCVPISNHLYFYWYRQILGQKVEFLVSFYNNEISEKSEIFDDQFSVERPDGSNFTLKIRSTKLEDSAMYFCASRETGGHEQYFGPGTRLTVT.

The V gene is TRBV18, the J gene TRBJ2-2; TRBD1 aligns across 10 bases. Germline-derived CDR1 and CDR2 are KGHSH and LQKENI. V shed 0 bases, J shed 3 bases, and the junction held 1 base outside the gene matches. The CDR3 contains 16 residues. DNA of the CDR3: TGTGCCAGCTCACCACCCGGGACAGGGGACACCGGGGAGCTGTTTTTT. It translates to CASSPPGTGDTGELFF. Using reference TRBV18 and TRBJ2-2 for the parts outside the CDR3, the full variable domain is NAGVMQNPRHLVRRRGQEARLRCSPMKGHSHVYWYRQLPEEGLKFMVYLQKENIIDESGMPKERFSAEFPKEGPSILRIQQVVRGDSAAYFCASSPPGTGDTGELFFGEGSRLTVL.

The V gene is TRBV27, the J gene TRBJ1-5; 7 bases line up with TRBD1. The CDR3 length is 16 residues. Germline V lookup: CDR1 MNHEY, CDR2 SMNVEV (reference sequence). The V segment lost 4 bases and the J segment 4 bases; nucleotides outside the gene matches: 10. CDR3 region: CASSSLTGVVNQPQHF. The CDR3 bases are TGTGCCAGCAGTTCATTAACAGGGGTGGTAAATCAGCCCCAGCATTTT.

The rearrangement uses TRBV15 and TRBJ1-2; D is unclear. CDR3 size: 16 residues. CDR1 is LNHNV and CDR2 is YYDKDF in the germline V gene (reference sequence). V was trimmed by 0 bases and J by 5 bases, leaving 16 bases between them. CDR3 sequence: CATSRDPLGRNYGYTF. The CDR3 coding sequence is TGTGCCACCAGCAGAGATCCTCTGGGGAGGAATTATGGCTACACCTTC.

The J gene is TRBJ1-6, the V gene TRBV5-1, with D possibly matching TRBD1 (6 bases). V was clipped by 7 bases and J by 3 bases, with 20 bases between them. The germline CDR1 and CDR2 sequences are SGHRS and YFSETQ. This CDR3 is 17 amino acids long. CDR3 region: CASASGAATLYNSPLHF. DNA for the CDR3: TGCGCCAGCGCGTCAGGGGCCGCGACCCTCTATAATTCACCCCTCCACTTT. Together with reference TRBV5-1 and TRBJ1-6, the CDR3 gives the full variable domain: KAGVTQTPRYLIKTRGQQVTLSCSPISGHRSVSWYQQTPGQGLQFLFEYFSETQRNKGNFPGRFSGRQFSNSRSEMNVSTLELGDSALYLCASASGAATLYNSPLHFGNGTRLTVT.

The count of this clone is one. The chain has TRBV11-1 and TRBJ2-3, with 9 bases that match TRBD1. Germline CDR1 reads SGHAT; CDR2 reads FQDESV (reference sequence). Germline trimming cut 2 bases from V and 5 bases from J; bases unmatched to any gene: 5. There are 15 residues in the CDR3. The CDR3 DNA reads TGTGCCAGCAGCTTAAGGGGACAGGGTTTAGATACGCAGTATTTT. Residues: CASSLRGQGLDTQYF. The variable domain in full, with the rest retrieved from reference TRBV11-1 and TRBJ2-3, is EAEVAQSPRYKITEKSQAVAFWCDPISGHATLYWYRQILGQGPELLVQFQDESVVDDSQLPKDRFSAERLKGVDSTLKIQPAELGDSAMYLCASSLRGQGLDTQYFGPGTRLTVL.

The rearrangement uses TRBV5-1 and TRBJ1-2; possible D gene TRBD1, 6 bases. The germline V gene has CDR1 SGHRS and CDR2 YFSETQ. The CDR3 loop spans 12 amino acids. Trimming stripped 5 bases from V and 5 bases from J, with 10 bases between. For the CDR3, the DNA is TGCGCCAGCAGGACAGGCCCATATGGCTACACCTTC. Translated: CASRTGPYGYTF.

The rearrangement uses TRBV28 and TRBJ1-1; TRBD1 is a possible D gene (6 bases). From germline, CDR1 is MDHEN and CDR2 SYDVKM. The CDR3 spans 13 residues. The germline V and J ends were trimmed by 3 bases and 7 bases, with 12 bases remaining between them. The CDR3 bases are TGTGCCAGCAGTTTCGGGGAAGGGGGTGAAGCTTTCTTT. Translated: CASSFGEGGEAFF.

The chain is built from TRBV4-2 and TRBJ2-5; 10 bases fit TRBD2. V gave up 4 bases and J gave up 3 bases; unmatched junction bases: 2. Germline lookup yields CDR1 LGHNA and CDR2 YNFKEQ. The CDR3 loop spans 14 amino acids. CDR3 in DNA: TGTGCCAGCAGCCTAGCGGGAGGAGAAGAGACCCAGTACTTC. This translates into CASSLAGGEETQYF.

This clone has only a few counts. The CDR3 loop is CASSRNKNTGELFF. The CDR3 coding sequence is TGTGCCAGCTCACGTAACAAGAACACCGGGGAGCTGTTTTTT. The chain recombines TRBV18 with TRBJ2-2, with D unclear. The CDR3 length is 14 residues. The germline V and J ends were trimmed by 4 bases and 1 base, with 7 bases remaining between them. Germline V gene sequence: CDR1 KGHSH, CDR2 LQKENI. Based on the CDR3 plus reference TRBV18 and TRBJ2-2, the full variable domain is NAGVMQNPRHLVRRRGQEARLRCSPMKGHSHVYWYRQLPEEGLKFMVYLQKENIIDESGMPKERFSAEFPKEGPSILRIQQVVRGDSAAYFCASSRNKNTGELFFGEGSRLTVL.

V usage is TRBV11-3 and J usage is TRBJ2-2; 10 bases agree with TRBD2. Unmatched junction bases numbered 2, after V lost 1 base and J lost 0 bases. The length of the CDR3 is 17 residues. CDR1 is SGHNT and CDR2 is YENEEA in the germline V gene. CDR3 DNA sequence: TGTGCCAGCAGCTTAGGCCTAGCGGGGGCGAACACCGGGGAGCTGTTTTTT. Translation: CASSLGLAGANTGELFF.

A word on this clone: Other DNA variants within this sample encode the same CDR3. This rearrangement joins TRBV7-9 to TRBJ1-1, with D unclear. The CDR3 is 13 residues long. V lost 5 bases to trimming and J lost 0 bases, with 7 bases between them. Looked up from germline, CDR1 is SEHNR and CDR2 is FQNEAQ (reference sequence). Here the CDR3 DNA reads TGTGCCAGCAGCCAGGCTATGAACACTGAAGCTTTCTTT. Translated: CASSQAMNTEAFF.

The rearrangement links TRBV6-6 to TRBJ1-5; no clear D. V shed 0 bases and J shed 1 base, with 4 bases lying between them. This CDR3 has 14 amino acids. Germline lookup yields CDR1 MNHNY and CDR2 SVGAGI (reference sequence). The CDR3 sequence is CASSYSSSNQPQHF. In DNA form, the CDR3 reads TGTGCCAGCAGTTACTCGAGCAGCAATCAGCCCCAGCATTTT.

The V gene is TRBV7-7, the J gene TRBJ2-1; 9 bases align to TRBD2. This CDR3 contains 15 residues. Germline loops: CDR1 SSHAT, CDR2 FNYEAQ (reference sequence). The V gene end was trimmed by 5 bases and the J gene end by 5 bases; junction bases not matched to a gene: 7. For the CDR3, the DNA is TGTGCCAGCAGCCCTATAGCGGGGGCCAACAATGAGCAGTTCTTC. It encodes CASSPIAGANNEQFF. Full variable domain (rest looked up from reference TRBV7-7 and TRBJ2-1): GAGVSQSPRYKVTKRGQDVTLRCDPISSHATLYWYQQALGQGPEFLTYFNYEAQPDKSGLPSDRFSAERPEGSISTLTIQRTEQRDSAMYRCASSPIAGANNEQFFGPGTRLTVL.

The chain combines TRBV5-1 with TRBJ1-2; tentative D call: TRBD1 (6 bases). Trimming stripped 0 bases from V and 7 bases from J, with 16 bases between. Germline CDR1 and CDR2: SGHRS and YFSETQ. The CDR3 is made up of 15 amino acids. CDR3 coding DNA: TGCGCCAGCAGCTTGGTTAGGCAGGGGTCCCGTGGCTACACCTTC. It specifies CASSLVRQGSRGYTF.

There are a few counts of this clone. The chain links TRBV7-2 to TRBJ1-1; D is unresolved. CDR3 length: 11 amino acids. Trimming removed 5 bases at V and 3 bases at J, with 4 bases between. Germline CDR1 is SGHTA and CDR2 is FQGNSA. The CDR3 spells CASSLYTEAFF. The CDR3 DNA reads as TGTGCCAGCAGCCTCTACACTGAAGCTTTCTTT. The full variable domain, with the rest looked up from reference TRBV7-2 and TRBJ1-1, is GAGVSQSPSNKVTEKGKDVELRCDPISGHTALYWYRQSLGQGLEFLIYFQGNSAPDKSGLPSDRFSAERTGGSVSTLTIQRTQQEDSAVYLCASSLYTEAFFGQGTRLTVV.

The gene calls are TRBV25-1 and TRBJ2-3, with a possible D match to TRBD2 (5 bases). The CDR3 contains 15 residues. The ends were cut back, 6 bases at V and 4 bases at J, with 17 bases in the middle. The germline V gene has CDR1 MGHDK and CDR2 SYGVNS. This CDR3 is CASSDLAPAADTQYF. In nucleotides, the CDR3 is TGTGCCAGCAGCGATCTAGCCCCGGCGGCAGATACGCAGTATTTT.

The gene calls are TRBV27 and TRBJ2-7; TRBD2 might be the D (5 bases). Germline CDR1 MNHEY, CDR2 SMNVEV (reference sequence). V was trimmed by 5 bases and J by 1 base, leaving 9 bases between them. This CDR3 is built from 13 residues. The CDR3 DNA is TGTGCCAGCAGTCATCGGGGTTCCTACGAGCAGTACTTC. Amino acid sequence: CASSHRGSYEQYF.

This chain uses TRBV7-9 with TRBJ1-4; D is uncertain. V dropped 3 bases and J dropped 7 bases, with 9 bases sitting between them. The CDR3 spans 13 residues. Germline-derived CDR1 and CDR2 are SEHNR and FQNEAQ (reference sequence). The CDR3 DNA sequence: TGTGCCAGCAGCTTGCGGCCTAGTGAAAAACTGTTTTTT. It translates to CASSLRPSEKLFF.

J is TRBJ2-7 and V is TRBV18, with 10 bases identical to TRBD2. Per germline, CDR1 KGHSH and CDR2 LQKENI. The junction had 6 bases not matched to a gene; V was cut back by 0 bases and J by 4 bases. CDR3 length: 16 amino acids. CDR3 region: CASSPPSSGSVYEQYF. In DNA, the CDR3 is TGTGCCAGCTCACCACCGTCTAGCGGGAGTGTGTACGAGCAGTACTTC.

This clone appeared once. The chain has TRBV4-1 and TRBJ2-2; TRBD2 matches at 8 bases. The CDR3 sequence is 15 residues long. CDR1 is MGHRA, CDR2 YSYEKL, per germline. The J segment lost 5 bases and the V segment lost 3 bases, leaving 5 bases of the junction unmatched. CDR3 DNA: TGCGCCAGCAGCCATAGCGGGAAGTTGACCGGGGAGCTGTTTTTT. Its translation: CASSHSGKLTGELFF.

The V gene is TRBV28, the J gene TRBJ1-2; a weak D match, TRBD1 (5 bases). The germline V gene has CDR1 MDHEN and CDR2 SYDVKM. The CDR3 is 11 amino acids. V lost 6 bases and J lost 5, with 7 bases in between. In DNA form, the CDR3 reads TGTGCCAGCAGAAGACAGTATGGCTACACCTTC. Translation gives CASRRQYGYTF.